These T cell receptor beta chains were read from a single sample in a study of T cells after yellow fever vaccination. In TCRdb, the 5' RACE reads were re-called with MiXCR into one record per CDR3 protein. Of about 430,000 distinct CDR3 sequences listed, around 20% are singletons. The starting material was PBMCs, obtained before the yellow fever booster vaccination. These receptors were taken from a man aged 18 to 35 who received the YFV17D yellow fever vaccine. Both conserved end residues are part of each CDR3. The D gene is left open where the match is weak. Clone size, where shown, is once, few, many, or a class for clones that have expanded.

J gene | clone size | V gene | D gene | CDR3 protein | CDR3 DNA
TRBJ2-3 | NA | TRBV6-1 | NA | CASSEAGVITDTQYF | TGTGCCAGCAGTGAAGCGGGGGTGATCACAGATACGCAGTATTTT
TRBJ2-1 | few | TRBV7-3 | TRBD1 | CASSLNRGSYSSYNEQFF | TGTGCCAGCAGCTTAAACAGGGGTTCCTACAGCTCCTACAATGAGCAGTTCTTC
TRBJ2-3 | NA | TRBV6-4 | NA | CASSVGISDTQYF | TGTGCCAGCAGTGTAGGGATTTCAGATACGCAGTATTTT
TRBJ2-1 | many | TRBV5-5 | NA | CASSFVRGPYNEQFF | TGTGCCAGCAGCTTTGTGCGGGGGCCATACAATGAGCAGTTCTTC
TRBJ1-5 | NA | TRBV7-2 | NA | CASSVVGGDQPQHF | TGTGCCAGCAGTGTTGTGGGAGGTGATCAGCCCCAGCATTTT
TRBJ2-7 | NA | TRBV5-4 | TRBD1 | CASSPARDRGGLENEQYF | TGTGCCAGCAGTCCGGCCCGGGACAGGGGAGGACTGGAAAACGAGCAGTACTTC
TRBJ2-5 | few | TRBV7-8 | TRBD2 | CASSLASLGGSYQETQYF | TGTGCCAGCAGCTTAGCGAGCCTCGGGGGGTCGTACCAAGAGACCCAGTACTTC
TRBJ2-6 | NA | TRBV4-1 | NA | CASSHSSNRPSGANVLTF | TGCGCCAGCAGCCATTCGTCGAATCGCCCTTCTGGGGCCAACGTCCTGACTTTC
TRBJ1-1 | few | TRBV11-3 | NA | CASSFQETTEAFF | TGTGCCAGCAGCTTCCAAGAGACCACTGAAGCTTTCTTT
TRBJ2-5 | many | TRBV5-5 | NA | CASSLVSETQYF | TGTGCCAGCAGCTTGGTTAGTGAGACCCAGTACTTC
TRBJ2-5 | NA | TRBV6-5 | TRBD2 | CASSLAGGKQETQYF | TGTGCCAGCAGTTTGGCGGGGGGTAAACAAGAGACCCAGTACTTC
TRBJ1-1 | few | TRBV29-1 | NA | CSVLGTEAFF | TGCAGTGTGCTGGGCACTGAAGCTTTCTTT
TRBJ2-3 | NA | TRBV7-2 | TRBD1 | CASSFPLRGRGTDTQYF | TGTGCCAGCAGCTTCCCCCTCAGGGGGCGCGGCACAGATACGCAGTATTTT
TRBJ2-1 | few | TRBV20-1 | TRBD2 | CSARDGGSGSPPYNEQFF | TGCAGTGCTAGAGATGGGGGTAGCGGGAGCCCTCCCTACAATGAGCAGTTCTTC
TRBJ2-5 | few | TRBV7-2 | TRBD2 | CASSVITSDQETQYF | TGTGCCAGCAGCGTGATTACTAGCGACCAAGAGACCCAGTACTTC
TRBJ2-1 | few | TRBV29-1 | NA | CSVDWVNEQFF | TGCAGCGTTGATTGGGTAAATGAGCAGTTCTTC
TRBJ2-3 | once | TRBV19 | NA | CASSKPGQTDTQYF | TGTGCCAGTAGTAAACCCGGGCAGACAGATACGCAGTATTTT
TRBJ2-7 | many | TRBV29-1 | TRBD1 | CSVSPGQGDEQYF | TGCAGCGTTTCCCCGGGACAGGGGGACGAGCAGTACTTC
TRBJ1-6 | few | TRBV6-5 | TRBD1 | CASTHRPGQGNSPLHF | TGTGCCAGCACTCACCGCCCGGGACAGGGGAATTCACCCCTCCACTTT
TRBJ1-4 | NA | TRBV6-5 | NA | CATRGGEKLFF | TGTGCCACCCGCGGGGGAGAAAAACTGTTTTTT
TRBJ1-1 | many | TRBV4-3 | NA | CASSQDLWRNLNTEAFF | TGCGCCAGCAGCCAAGATTTGTGGAGAAACTTGAACACTGAAGCTTTCTTT
TRBJ2-7 | few | TRBV7-9 | TRBD1 | CASSSTARGRDEQYF | TGTGCCAGCAGCTCCACAGCGAGGGGGCGCGACGAGCAGTACTTC
TRBJ2-1 | few | TRBV29-1 | TRBD2 | CSATLAGGPGYNEQFF | TGCAGCGCCACACTAGCGGGGGGGCCAGGCTACAATGAGCAGTTCTTC
TRBJ1-2 | NA | TRBV29-1 | NA | CSVDGKGIPGYTF | TGCAGCGTTGATGGGAAGGGGATCCCCGGCTACACCTTC
TRBJ1-6 | NA | TRBV27 | NA | CASSFLSPGWAASNSPLHF | TGTGCCAGCAGTTTCCTCTCCCCCGGGTGGGCAGCAAGTAATTCACCCCTCCACTTT
TRBJ2-7 | NA | TRBV6-6 | NA | CASSSRSHYEQYF | TGTGCCAGCAGTTCCAGGAGCCACTACGAGCAGTACTTC
TRBJ2-3 | NA | TRBV25-1 | NA | CAPDRVRPDTQYF | TGTGCCCCCGACCGTGTCAGGCCAGATACGCAGTATTTT
TRBJ2-3 | few | TRBV7-2 | NA | CASSAQGGTSTDTQYF | TGTGCCAGCAGCGCTCAAGGGGGGACTAGCACAGATACGCAGTATTTT
TRBJ2-3 | few | TRBV6-5 | TRBD2 | CASSYWGRAGAGGTQYF | TGTGCCAGCAGTTACTGGGGCAGAGCGGGGGCGGGTGGTACGCAGTATTTT
TRBJ2-1 | NA | TRBV6-5 | TRBD1 | CASSYSGQGNNEQFF | TGTGCCAGCAGTTACTCGGGACAGGGCAACAATGAGCAGTTCTTC
TRBJ2-1 | NA | TRBV5-1 | NA | CASSSPLGWGEQFF | TGCGCCAGCAGCTCCCCCCTAGGGTGGGGTGAGCAGTTCTTC
TRBJ1-5 | few | TRBV7-2 | TRBD1 | CASSLTTGEPQHF | TGTGCCAGCAGCTTGACGACAGGGGAGCCCCAGCATTTT
TRBJ2-5 | NA | TRBV29-1 | NA | CSVVYETQYF | TGCAGCGTTGTGTACGAGACCCAGTACTTC
TRBJ1-2 | few | TRBV5-6 | NA | CASSLDIANYGYTF | TGTGCCAGCAGCTTGGACATAGCTAACTATGGCTACACCTTC
TRBJ2-2 | few | TRBV6-6 | NA | CASSYTYTGELFF | TGTGCCAGCAGTTACACGTACACCGGGGAGCTGTTTTTT
TRBJ1-1 | few | TRBV7-6 | TRBD1 | CASSLISRGKKNTEAFF | TGTGCCAGCAGCTTAATCAGCAGGGGGAAAAAGAACACTGAAGCTTTCTTT
TRBJ1-2 | NA | TRBV11-2 | TRBD1 | CASSSAGGFYGYTF | TGTGCCAGCAGCTCCGCAGGGGGTTTCTATGGCTACACCTTC
TRBJ2-2 | NA | TRBV5-1 | NA | CASSLVVFTRSNTGELFF | TGCGCCAGCAGCTTGGTTGTCTTCACAAGATCGAACACCGGGGAGCTGTTTTTT
TRBJ1-1 | NA | TRBV6-5 | NA | CASSYSSLLNTEAFF | TGTGCCAGCAGTTACTCGAGTCTGTTGAACACTGAAGCTTTCTTT
TRBJ1-1 | NA | TRBV4-1 | NA | CASSQDIIGERDTEAFF | TGCGCCAGCAGCCAAGATATAATCGGGGAGAGGGACACTGAAGCTTTCTTT
TRBJ2-5 | many | TRBV29-1 | NA | CSADPQETQYF | TGCAGCGCGGACCCCCAAGAGACCCAGTACTTC
TRBJ2-3 | few | TRBV20-1 | TRBD1 | CSALGQGATDTQYF | TGCAGTGCCCTCGGACAGGGGGCTACAGATACGCAGTATTTT